The next 11 T cell receptor beta chains were all read from a single sample in a study of blood T cell repertoires in COVID-19. Profiled with immunoSEQ multiplex PCR; TCRdb holds only in-frame clones, not every one. The sample holds just under 65,000 clones, around four fifths seen once. Sequencing used peripheral blood. The source is a human donor in a cohort sampled during active COVID-19.

A word on this clone: The junction departs from germline at one end; a sequencing error may be responsible. The chain uses TRBV6-1 and TRBJ2-5; perhaps TRBD1 as D (7 bases). CDR1 is MNHNS, CDR2 SASEGT, per germline. The CDR3 runs to 14 residues. CDR3 sequence (DNA): TGTGCCAGCAGGGAAGGGGGCGCGGGGGAGACCCAGTACTTC. Translation gives CASREGGAGETQYF.

This chain uses TRBV18 with TRBJ2-1, with 12 bases matching TRBD1. The V segment lost 3 bases and the J segment 6 bases; nucleotides outside the gene matches: 6. Germline V gene data show CDR1 as KGHSH and CDR2 as LQKENI. The CDR3 is made up of 16 amino acids. CDR3: CASSPPGTGGLNEQFF. The CDR3 DNA follows: TGTGCCAGCTCACCGCCCGGGACAGGGGGCCTCAATGAGCAGTTCTTC.

V usage is TRBV5-4 and J usage is TRBJ2-1; 10 bases map to TRBD2. The V gene's germline CDR1 is SGHNT and CDR2 YYREEE (reference sequence). The CDR3 is made up of 15 amino acids. J lost 4 bases, V lost 2 bases, and 3 bases had no gene match. The CDR3 region is CASSLTSGEYNEQFF. The DNA of the CDR3 is TGTGCCAGCAGCTTAACTAGCGGGGAGTACAATGAGCAGTTCTTC.

The V and J genes are TRBV5-1 and TRBJ2-7; the D gene is possibly TRBD1 (6 bases). V gave up 2 bases and J gave up 4 bases, with 13 bases separating them. Per germline, CDR1 SGHRS and CDR2 YFSETQ. The CDR3 extends over 14 amino acids. DNA of the CDR3: TGCGCCAGCAGCTTCCGGGACATGGGGTACGAGCAGTACTTC. Translated: CASSFRDMGYEQYF.

The V gene is TRBV27, the J gene TRBJ1-1; 11 bases line up with TRBD1. The CDR3 is 16 amino acids. The germline V gene encodes CDR1 MNHEY and CDR2 SMNVEV (reference sequence). Losses at the gene ends were 1 base for V and 3 bases for J; bases not matched to a gene: 4. This chain's CDR3 is CASSLWGTGGYTEAFF. In DNA form, the CDR3 reads TGTGCCAGCAGTTTATGGGGGACAGGGGGTTACACTGAAGCTTTCTTT.

This rearrangement joins TRBV28 to TRBJ1-2; D remains ambiguous. CDR1 and CDR2 from the germline V gene are MDHEN and SYDVKM. Trimming left V 2 bases short and J 0 bases short, with 7 bases between. The length of the CDR3 is 14 residues. The CDR3 region is CASSLVKSNYGYTF. The DNA of the CDR3 is TGTGCCAGCAGTTTAGTTAAATCTAACTATGGCTACACCTTC.

The chain combines TRBV7-9 with TRBJ2-5; D not certain. Trimming cost V 1 base and J 3 bases, with 9 bases left between them. The CDR3 is 14 amino acids. Per germline, CDR1 SEHNR and CDR2 FQNEAQ (reference sequence). The CDR3 bases are TGTGCCAGCAGCTTAGGCACAGCCGAAGAGACCCAGTACTTC. Its protein is CASSLGTAEETQYF.

J is TRBJ2-7 and V is TRBV7-2; 7 bases align to TRBD1. Looked up from germline, CDR1 is SGHTA and CDR2 is FQGNSA. CDR3 length equals 13 residues. The trim removed 1 base at V and 7 bases at J, leaving 4 bases unmatched. In DNA form, the CDR3 reads TGTGCCAGCAGCTTAGTAGGCAGGGGGGAGCAGTACTTC. It encodes CASSLVGRGEQYF.

The chain recombines TRBV5-1 with TRBJ2-3; a weak D match, TRBD1 (5 bases). The ends were cut back, 0 bases at V and 6 bases at J, with 17 bases in the middle. The length of the CDR3 is 16 residues. CDR1 is SGHRS, CDR2 YFSETQ, per germline. The CDR3 DNA reads as TGCGCCAGCAGCTTGGGGCAGGGCCAAAAATCGGATACGCAGTATTTT. This translates into CASSLGQGQKSDTQYF. Drawing the rest from reference TRBV5-1 and TRBJ2-3, the complete variable domain is KAGVTQTPRYLIKTRGQQVTLSCSPISGHRSVSWYQQTPGQGLQFLFEYFSETQRNKGNFPGRFSGRQFSNSRSEMNVSTLELGDSALYLCASSLGQGQKSDTQYFGPGTRLTVL.

The chain uses TRBV5-1 and TRBJ2-3; no reliable D call. This CDR3 is 14 amino acids long. The V gene lost 6 bases and the J gene lost 0 bases, with 11 bases spanning the gap. CDR1 is SGHRS, CDR2 YFSETQ, per germline. This CDR3 is CASKLTLSTDTQYF. The CDR3 DNA reads TGCGCCAGCAAGCTCACTTTAAGCACAGATACGCAGTATTTT.

The chain couples TRBV5-1 to TRBJ2-5, with D unclear. Germline V CDR1 and CDR2: SGHRS, YFSETQ. This CDR3 has 12 amino acids. V was cut by 0 bases and J by 6 bases, with 6 bases left in between. The CDR3 region has the DNA TGCGCCAGCAGCTTGGCTAGGCAGACCCAGTACTTC. Translating gives CASSLARQTQYF.